This is a list of T cell receptor beta chains from one sample in a study of cytomegalovirus exposure and HLA in healthy donors. Profiling relied on immunoSEQ multiplex PCR, and the TCRdb table lists in-frame clones only, not all of them. Here the sample spans around 140,000 clones, around nine tenths being singletons. Sequenced: PBMCs. The receptors stem from a woman younger than 45 in good health and CMV-seronegative. The CDR3 runs from the conserved cysteine through the conserved F or W. A D gene is named only where the DNA matches it firmly. Clone sizes are given selectively: once, few, many, or a class where the clone is expanded.

>-|TRBJ2-3|TRBV19|-
TGTGGCACGGCAAGCGGAGGCACAGATACGCAGTATTTT
CGTASGGTDTQYF
>-|TRBJ1-3|TRBV19|-
TGTGCCAGTAGTATAGGGACAAACCGCTTCTCTGGAAACACCATATATTTT
CASSIGTNRFSGNTIYF
>TRBD2|TRBJ2-2|TRBV7-8|-
TGTGCCAGCAGGCGGGAGCGGGGGGTCACCGGGGAGCTGTTTTTT
CASRRERGVTGELFF
>-|TRBJ2-7|TRBV7-6|-
TGTGCCAGCAGCTTGGGGGGACAGTACGAGCAGTACTTC
CASSLGGQYEQYF
>TRBD1|TRBJ2-7|TRBV29-1|-
TGCAGCGTTGAAGAGGCGAGCCGGGACAGGTGGGGGTACTACGAGCAGTACTTC
CSVEEASRDRWGYYEQYF
>-|TRBJ1-6|TRBV30|-
TGTGCCTGGACTCCCGGCAGGGTAGATTCACCCCTCCACTTT
CAWTPGRVDSPLHF
>-|TRBJ1-3|TRBV28|-
TGTGCCAGCAGTTTATCCGGGACAATTACTGGAAACACCATATATTTT
CASSLSGTITGNTIYF
>TRBD1|TRBJ1-4|TRBV15|-
TGTGCCACCAGCAGTGATACCGGGACAGGGAGTGAAAAACTGTTTTTT
CATSSDTGTGSEKLFF
>-|TRBJ2-2|TRBV19|-
TGTGCCAGTAGTATACTAGCGAACACCGGGGAGCTGTTTTTT
CASSILANTGELFF
>-|TRBJ1-4|TRBV20-1|-
TGCAGTGAACGGAGGTCTAGGTTTTTT
CSERRSRFF
>-|TRBJ2-3|TRBV15|-
TGTGCCACCGGGCAGGGAGGAGATACGCAGTATTTT
CATGQGGDTQYF
>TRBD1|TRBJ1-5|TRBV28|-
TGTGCCAGCAGTCCCCCGGGACAGATGAATCAGCCCCAGCATTTT
CASSPPGQMNQPQHF
>-|TRBJ2-2|TRBV18|once
TGTGCCAGCTCACCGGTAGCTACGTCGGACACCGGGGAGCTGTTTTTT
CASSPVATSDTGELFF
>-|TRBJ2-1|TRBV2|-
TGTGCCAGCAGTGGGGACAACTACAATGAGCAGTTCTTC
CASSGDNYNEQFF
>-|TRBJ1-4|TRBV27|few
TGTGCCAGCAGTCCGATTGTCGGGGGAGGATGGGAAAAACTGTTTTTT
CASSPIVGGGWEKLFF
>TRBD1|TRBJ2-7|TRBV28|-
TGTGCCAGCAGTACACTGGACAGGGGTCACGAGCAGTACTTC
CASSTLDRGHEQYF
>TRBD2|TRBJ2-5|TRBV5-6|-
TGTGCCAGCAGCTTGGTCTCCCATCGTTCGGGGGGCCAAGAGACCCAGTACTTC
CASSLVSHRSGGQETQYF
>-|TRBJ2-5|TRBV28|-
TGTGCCAGCAGTTCCAGCGGGTACGTCCAAGAGACCCAGTACTTC
CASSSSGYVQETQYF
>TRBD2|TRBJ2-2|TRBV10-3|-
TGTGCCATCAGGGGGAGCGGGAGTGGCACCGGGGAGCTGTTTTTT
CAIRGSGSGTGELFF
>TRBD2|TRBJ2-3|TRBV7-2|-
TGTGCCAGCAGCTTACCCTCGCGGGACTATCAGTATTTT
CASSLPSRDYQYF
>TRBD1|TRBJ1-3|TRBV4-1|-
TGCGCCAGCAGCCCAATCCAGGGGGCTGGAAACACCATATATTTT
CASSPIQGAGNTIYF
>-|TRBJ1-1|TRBV27|-
TGTGCCAGCAGTTTACAGGGGAGCACTGAAGCTTTCTTT
CASSLQGSTEAFF
>-|TRBJ1-2|TRBV6-1|-
TGTGCCAGCTCCGGCCGGGAGCCGAGCTATGGCTACACCTTC
CASSGREPSYGYTF
>TRBD1|TRBJ1-1|TRBV29-1|-
TGCAGCGGACAGGGAGCGACTGAAGCTTTCTTT
CSGQGATEAFF
>TRBD1|TRBJ1-1|TRBV27|-
TGTGCCAGCAGCCCTAGCCCTCACAGGGGTACTGAAGCTTTCTTT
CASSPSPHRGTEAFF
>-|TRBJ2-7|TRBV5-1|-
TGCGCCAGCAGCTTTACAGGCCCCCGGGACGAGCAGTACTTC
CASSFTGPRDEQYF
>-|TRBJ1-1|TRBV2|-
TGTGCCAGGACCGCGGAGACTGAAGCTTTCTTT
CARTAETEAFF
>TRBD1|TRBJ2-7|TRBV7-9|-
TGTGCCAGCAGCCCAAAGCCCAACAGGGGGATTATGTCCTACGAGCAGTACTTC
CASSPKPNRGIMSYEQYF
>TRBD1|TRBJ1-6|TRBV7-3|-
TGTGCCAGCAGCTTAAGGACAGGGGAGGGCACCTATAATTCACCCCTCCACTTT
CASSLRTGEGTYNSPLHF